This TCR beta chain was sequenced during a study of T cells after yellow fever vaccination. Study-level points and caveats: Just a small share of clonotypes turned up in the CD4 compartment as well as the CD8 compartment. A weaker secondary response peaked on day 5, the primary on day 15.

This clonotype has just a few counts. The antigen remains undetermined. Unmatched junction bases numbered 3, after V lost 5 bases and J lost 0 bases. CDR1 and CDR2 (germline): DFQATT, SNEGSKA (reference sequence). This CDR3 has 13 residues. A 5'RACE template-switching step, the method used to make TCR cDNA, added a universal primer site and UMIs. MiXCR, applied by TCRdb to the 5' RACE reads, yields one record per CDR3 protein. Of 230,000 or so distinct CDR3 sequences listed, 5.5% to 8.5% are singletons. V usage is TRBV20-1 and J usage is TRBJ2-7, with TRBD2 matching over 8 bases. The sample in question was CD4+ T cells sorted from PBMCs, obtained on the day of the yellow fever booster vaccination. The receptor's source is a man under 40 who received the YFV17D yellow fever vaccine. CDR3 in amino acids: CSAGSGISYEQYF. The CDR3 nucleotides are TGCAGTGCTGGTAGCGGGATCTCCTACGAGCAGTACTTC.